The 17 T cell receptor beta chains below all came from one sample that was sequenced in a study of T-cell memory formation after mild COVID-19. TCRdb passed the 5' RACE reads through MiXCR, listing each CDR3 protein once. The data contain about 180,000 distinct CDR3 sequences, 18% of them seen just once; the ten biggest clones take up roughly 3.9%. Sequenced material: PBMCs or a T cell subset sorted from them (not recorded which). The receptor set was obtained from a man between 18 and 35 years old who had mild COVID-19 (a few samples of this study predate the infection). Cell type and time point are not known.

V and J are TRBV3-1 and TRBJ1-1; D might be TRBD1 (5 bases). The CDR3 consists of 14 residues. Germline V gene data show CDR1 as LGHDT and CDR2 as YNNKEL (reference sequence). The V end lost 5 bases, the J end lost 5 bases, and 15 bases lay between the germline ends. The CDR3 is CASSYRQSGTEAFF. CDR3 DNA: TGTGCCAGCAGCTACAGACAGTCTGGGACTGAAGCTTTCTTT.

The CDR3 DNA follows: TGTGCCAGCAGCCCATTTTGGGGGACTGAAGCTTTCTTT. Its translation is CASSPFWGTEAFF. The chain couples TRBV3-1 to TRBJ1-1, with D possibly being TRBD1 (5 bases). The CDR3 contains 13 residues. Germline values: CDR1 LGHDT, CDR2 YNNKEL (reference sequence). Trimming left V 4 bases short and J 5 bases short, with 11 bases between.

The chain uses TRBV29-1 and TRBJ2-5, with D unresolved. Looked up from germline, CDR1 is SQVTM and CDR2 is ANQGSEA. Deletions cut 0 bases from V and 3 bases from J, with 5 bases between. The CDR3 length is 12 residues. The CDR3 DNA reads TGCAGCGTTGAAGACTCGGAAGAGACCCAGTACTTC. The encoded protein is CSVEDSEETQYF.

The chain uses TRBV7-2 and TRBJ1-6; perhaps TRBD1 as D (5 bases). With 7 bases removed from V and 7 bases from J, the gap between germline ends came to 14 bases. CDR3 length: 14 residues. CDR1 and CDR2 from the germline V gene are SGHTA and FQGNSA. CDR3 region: CASTQGRGNSPLHF. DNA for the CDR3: TGTGCCAGCACCCAAGGACGGGGGAATTCACCCCTCCACTTT. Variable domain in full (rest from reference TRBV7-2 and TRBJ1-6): GAGVSQSPSNKVTEKGKDVELRCDPISGHTALYWYRQSLGQGLEFLIYFQGNSAPDKSGLPSDRFSAERTGGSVSTLTIQRTQQEDSAVYLCASTQGRGNSPLHFGNGTRLTVT.

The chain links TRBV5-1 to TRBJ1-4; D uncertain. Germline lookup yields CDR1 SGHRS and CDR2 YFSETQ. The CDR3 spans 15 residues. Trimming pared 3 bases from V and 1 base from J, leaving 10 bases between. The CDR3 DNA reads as TGCGCCAGCAGCTCCACTAGCGGAACTAATGAAAAACTGTTTTTT. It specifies CASSSTSGTNEKLFF.

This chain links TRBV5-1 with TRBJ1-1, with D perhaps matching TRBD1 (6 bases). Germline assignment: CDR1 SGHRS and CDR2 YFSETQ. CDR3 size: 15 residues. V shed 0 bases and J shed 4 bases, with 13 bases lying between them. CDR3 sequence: CASSLVEGVGTEAFF. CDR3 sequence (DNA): TGCGCCAGCAGCTTGGTAGAGGGGGTGGGCACTGAAGCTTTCTTT.

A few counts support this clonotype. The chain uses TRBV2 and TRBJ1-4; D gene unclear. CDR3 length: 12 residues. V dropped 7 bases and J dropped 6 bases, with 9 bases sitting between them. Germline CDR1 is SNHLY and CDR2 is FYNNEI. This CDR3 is CASKGDYEKLFF. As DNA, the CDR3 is TGTGCCAGCAAAGGAGACTATGAAAAACTGTTTTTT.

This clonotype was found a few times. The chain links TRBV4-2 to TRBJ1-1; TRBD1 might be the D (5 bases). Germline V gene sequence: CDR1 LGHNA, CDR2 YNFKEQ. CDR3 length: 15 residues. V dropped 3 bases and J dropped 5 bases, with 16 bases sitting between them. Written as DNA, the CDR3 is TGTGCCAGCAGCCAGGGGGACCCCGATGGGACTGAAGCTTTCTTT. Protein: CASSQGDPDGTEAFF.

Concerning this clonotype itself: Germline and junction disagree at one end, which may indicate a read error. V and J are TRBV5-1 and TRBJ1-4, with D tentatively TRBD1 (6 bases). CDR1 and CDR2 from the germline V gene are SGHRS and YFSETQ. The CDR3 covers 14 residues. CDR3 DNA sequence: TGCGCCAGCACGGACCAGGGGACTAATGAAAAACTGTATTTT. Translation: CASTDQGTNEKLYF.

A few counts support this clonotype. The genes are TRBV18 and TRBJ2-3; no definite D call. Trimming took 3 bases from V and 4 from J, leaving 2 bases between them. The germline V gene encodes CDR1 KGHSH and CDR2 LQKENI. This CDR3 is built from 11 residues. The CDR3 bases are TGTGCCAGCTCACCCTCAGATACGCAGTATTTT. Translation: CASSPSDTQYF.

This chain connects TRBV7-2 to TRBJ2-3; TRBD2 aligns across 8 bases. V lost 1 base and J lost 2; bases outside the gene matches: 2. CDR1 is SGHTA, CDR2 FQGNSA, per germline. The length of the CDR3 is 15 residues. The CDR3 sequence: CASSLVGGATDTQYF. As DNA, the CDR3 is TGTGCCAGCAGCTTAGTCGGGGGGGCCACAGATACGCAGTATTTT.

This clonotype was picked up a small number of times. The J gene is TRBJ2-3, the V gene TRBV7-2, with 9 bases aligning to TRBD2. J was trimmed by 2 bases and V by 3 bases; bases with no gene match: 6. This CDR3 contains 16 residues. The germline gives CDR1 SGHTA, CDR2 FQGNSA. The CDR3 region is CASSFQRGASTDTQYF. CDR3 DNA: TGTGCCAGCAGCTTCCAGCGGGGGGCCTCCACAGATACGCAGTATTTT.

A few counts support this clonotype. The CDR3 reads CASSSRIDTQYF. The CDR3 DNA reads TGTGCCAGCAGCTCAAGGATAGATACGCAGTATTTT. The chain has TRBV7-2 and TRBJ2-3; unclear D gene. The V gene's germline CDR1 is SGHTA and CDR2 FQGNSA. The CDR3 extends over 12 amino acids. V was trimmed by 4 bases and J by 5 bases, leaving 7 bases between them.

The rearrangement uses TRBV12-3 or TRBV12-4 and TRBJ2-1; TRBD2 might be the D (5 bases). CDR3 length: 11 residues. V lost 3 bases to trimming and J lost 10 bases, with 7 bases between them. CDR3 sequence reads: CASSFVAEQFF. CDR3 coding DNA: TGTGCCAGCAGTTTTGTAGCGGAGCAGTTCTTC.

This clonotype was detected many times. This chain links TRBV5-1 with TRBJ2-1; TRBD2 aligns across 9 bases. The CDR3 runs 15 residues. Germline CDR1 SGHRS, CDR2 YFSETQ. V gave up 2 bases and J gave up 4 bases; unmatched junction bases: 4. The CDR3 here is CASSFSSGEYNEQFF. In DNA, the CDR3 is TGCGCCAGCAGCTTTTCTAGCGGGGAATACAATGAGCAGTTCTTC.

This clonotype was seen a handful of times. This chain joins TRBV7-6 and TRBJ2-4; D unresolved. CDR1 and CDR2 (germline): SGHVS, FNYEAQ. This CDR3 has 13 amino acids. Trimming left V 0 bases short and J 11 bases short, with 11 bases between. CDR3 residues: CASSLAGFKVQYF. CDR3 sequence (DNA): TGTGCCAGCAGCTTAGCGGGCTTCAAGGTTCAGTACTTC.

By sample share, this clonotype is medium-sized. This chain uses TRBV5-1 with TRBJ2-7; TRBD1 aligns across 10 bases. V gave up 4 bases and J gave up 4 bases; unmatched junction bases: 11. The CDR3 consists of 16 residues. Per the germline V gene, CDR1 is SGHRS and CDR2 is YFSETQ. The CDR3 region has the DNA TGCGCCAGCAGCCGAGAGCCGGGACAGGGGCTGTACGAGCAGTACTTC. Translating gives CASSREPGQGLYEQYF.